Below are 31 T cell receptor beta chains sequenced from a single sample in a study of shared clonotypes between healthy human individuals. The method was immunoSEQ multiplex PCR; TCRdb's version includes in-frame clones alone and lacks a portion of them. The table records roughly 500,000 clones, roughly four fifths of them present only once. Input material: PBMCs. These receptor sequences come from a woman between 35 and 50 years old in good health. Some clones in this sample may be carry-over from other donors' samples.

The chain combines TRBV27 with TRBJ1-2; 7 positions agree with TRBD1. Germline V lookup: CDR1 MNHEY, CDR2 SMNVEV (reference sequence). The CDR3 consists of 17 residues. Trimming at V came to 0 bases and at J to 4 bases, leaving 11 bases not matched to a gene. CDR3 coding DNA: TGTGCCAGCAGTTTATCGAGGGGGCGATTCGACTTCTATGGCTACACCTTC. It translates to CASSLSRGRFDFYGYTF.

In the case of this clone: This may be a read error: a much more frequent sequence differs by one nucleotide. The same CDR3 can be traced to other DNA sequences in this sample. V is TRBV7-8 and J is TRBJ2-3; D is uncertain. CDR1 is SGHVS and CDR2 is FQNEAQ in the germline V gene. The length of the CDR3 is 12 residues. Trimming cost V 3 bases and J 0 bases, with 1 base left between them. The chain's CDR3 is CASSFSTDTQYF. In nucleotides, the CDR3 is TGTGCCAGCAGCTTTAGCACAGATACGCAGTATTTT.

The genes are TRBV4-3 and TRBJ2-1; 14 positions agree with TRBD2. Losses at the gene ends were 1 base for V and 3 bases for J; bases not matched to a gene: 11. Per germline, CDR1 LGHNA and CDR2 YSLEER. This CDR3 is 20 amino acids long. CDR3 residues: CASSQAGGLAGAGNYNEQFF. DNA for the CDR3: TGCGCCAGCAGCCAAGCCGGGGGACTAGCGGGAGCAGGGAACTACAATGAGCAGTTCTTC.

J is TRBJ2-7 and V is TRBV10-3, with a weak D call TRBD2 (5 bases). Trimming took off 3 bases at V and 2 bases at J, with 14 bases between the two ends. CDR3 length: 15 amino acids. CDR1 ENHRY and CDR2 SYGVKD come from the germline V gene. The CDR3 protein is CAISDLAGGPYEQYF. The CDR3 nucleotides read TGTGCCATCAGTGATTTGGCGGGTGGGCCCTACGAGCAGTACTTC.

CDR3 sequence (DNA): TGTGCCAGCAGTGAGGGACGGGTTTGGTCTGGAAACACCATATATTTT. As protein: CASSEGRVWSGNTIYF. V gene TRBV25-1 combines with J gene TRBJ1-3, with D possibly TRBD1 on 5 matching bases. Trimming cost V 3 bases and J 1 base, with 13 bases left between them. Germline V gene lookup returns CDR1 MGHDK and CDR2 SYGVNS. The CDR3 totals 16 residues.

V is TRBV11-2 and J is TRBJ2-7; D is unresolved. Trimming stripped 1 base from V and 2 bases from J, with 12 bases between. The CDR3 loop spans 15 amino acids. Germline V gene sequence: CDR1 SGHAT, CDR2 FQNNGV. The CDR3 here is CASSLGPRLTYEQYF. For the CDR3, the DNA is TGTGCCAGCAGCTTAGGGCCGAGACTTACCTACGAGCAGTACTTC.

This clone was seen once. The gene calls are TRBV5-1 and TRBJ2-2; TRBD2 agrees at 7 bases. Germline CDR1 is SGHRS and CDR2 is YFSETQ. J lost 5 bases, V lost 4 bases, and 8 bases had no gene match. The CDR3 is 15 residues long. CDR3 residues: CASSMSGISTGELFF. In nucleotides, the CDR3 is TGCGCCAGCAGCATGAGCGGGATATCGACCGGGGAGCTGTTTTTT.

The chain carries TRBV5-1 and TRBJ2-3; maybe TRBD1 (6 bases). The germline V and J ends were trimmed by 0 bases and 0 bases, with 8 bases remaining between them. CDR3 length equals 15 residues. Germline CDR1 and CDR2: SGHRS and YFSETQ. This chain's CDR3 is CASSLVQGSTDTQYF. CDR3 nucleotides: TGCGCCAGCAGCTTGGTTCAGGGGAGCACAGATACGCAGTATTTT.

The genes are TRBV30 and TRBJ2-7; 8 positions match TRBD1. After removal of 6 bases from V and 7 bases from J, the junction contained 8 bases not matched to a gene. The CDR3 is 12 amino acids. The germline CDR1 and CDR2 sequences are GTSNPN and SVGIG (reference sequence). CDR3 loop: CACSRQGLEQYF. Here the CDR3 DNA reads TGTGCCTGCTCCCGACAGGGGCTAGAGCAGTACTTC.

The chain employs TRBV5-6 and TRBJ2-7, with no clear D. The CDR3 sequence is 17 residues long. In germline, CDR1 is SGHDT, CDR2 YYEEEE. V shed 0 bases and J shed 4 bases, with 20 bases lying between them. The CDR3 reads CASSLAGIFTGPYEQYF. As DNA, the CDR3 is TGTGCCAGCAGCTTGGCTGGAATATTCACTGGGCCTTACGAGCAGTACTTC.

This clone was seen a few times. The chain recombines TRBV29-1 with TRBJ1-4, with TRBD1 matching 7 bases. This CDR3 contains 12 residues. Germline V gene sequence: CDR1 SQVTM, CDR2 ANQGSEA. V shed 6 bases, J shed 8 bases, and the junction held 6 bases outside the gene matches. The CDR3 loop is CSVTGWGEKLFF. The CDR3 DNA reads TGCAGCGTGACAGGGTGGGGGGAAAAACTGTTTTTT.

This clone was found many times. This chain uses TRBV10-2 with TRBJ1-1; tentative D call: TRBD1 (5 bases). Per the germline V gene, CDR1 is WSHSY and CDR2 is SAAADI. The CDR3 sequence is 17 residues long. Trimming took off 0 bases at V and 0 bases at J, with 14 bases between the two ends. The chain's CDR3 is CASSESVWGTLNTEAFF. In nucleotides, the CDR3 is TGCGCCAGCAGTGAGTCCGTTTGGGGCACTTTGAACACTGAAGCTTTCTTT.

This clone was counted at least ten times. The rearrangement uses TRBV5-1 and TRBJ2-5; 8 bases align to TRBD1. V lost 0 bases, J lost 6 bases, and 7 bases stayed unmatched. The CDR3 extends over 15 amino acids. The germline gives CDR1 SGHRS, CDR2 YFSETQ. The CDR3 DNA sequence: TGCGCCAGCAGCTTGGGGACAGGGTCACACCAGACCCAGTACTTC. Translated: CASSLGTGSHQTQYF. The whole variable domain, filled in from reference TRBV5-1 and TRBJ2-5, reads KAGVTQTPRYLIKTRGQQVTLSCSPISGHRSVSWYQQTPGQGLQFLFEYFSETQRNKGNFPGRFSGRQFSNSRSEMNVSTLELGDSALYLCASSLGTGSHQTQYFGPGTRLLVL.

The rearrangement links TRBV28 to TRBJ1-2; D call uncertain. The CDR3 is 14 amino acids. The V and J ends lost 1 base and 3 bases respectively, with 9 bases between them. Germline V gene lookup returns CDR1 MDHEN and CDR2 SYDVKM. CDR3 protein: CASSLSGGDYGYTF. For the CDR3, the DNA is TGTGCCAGCAGTTTATCTGGCGGAGACTATGGCTACACCTTC.

CDR3 coding DNA: TGTGCCAGCAGCTTGTGGACTAGCAACCGGGATGAGCAGTTCTTC. Translated: CASSLWTSNRDEQFF. The chain has TRBV5-4 and TRBJ2-1, with 8 bases that match TRBD2. Germline V gives CDR1 SGHNT, CDR2 YYREEE (reference sequence). This CDR3 has 15 residues. V lost 1 base, J lost 8 bases, and 8 bases stayed unmatched.

This chain links TRBV28 with TRBJ2-7, with TRBD2 identical over 13 bases. With 2 bases clipped from V and 4 bases from J, the junction kept 5 bases outside the gene matches. This CDR3 region has 16 residues. Germline CDR1 and CDR2: MDHEN and SYDVKM. DNA of the CDR3: TGTGCCAGCAGTTTACTAATACTAGCGGGAGGGTACGAGCAGTACTTC. Translation gives CASSLLILAGGYEQYF.

The chain combines TRBV28 with TRBJ1-5; a possible D gene is TRBD1 (5 bases). CDR1 is MDHEN, CDR2 SYDVKM, per germline. The CDR3 extends over 15 amino acids. The ends were cut back, 2 bases at V and 5 bases at J, with 13 bases in the middle. The CDR3 loop is CASSLGGRVYQPQHF. CDR3 DNA sequence: TGTGCCAGCAGTTTAGGAGGCAGGGTTTATCAGCCCCAGCATTTT. Drawing the rest from reference TRBV28 and TRBJ1-5, the complete variable domain is DVKVTQSSRYLVKRTGEKVFLECVQDMDHENMFWYRQDPGLGLRLIYFSYDVKMKEKGDIPEGYSVSREKKERFSLILESASTNQTSMYLCASSLGGRVYQPQHFGDGTRLSIL.

The chain couples TRBV4-1 to TRBJ2-7; 9 bases match TRBD1. Germline CDR1 is MGHRA and CDR2 is YSYEKL. The CDR3 consists of 16 residues. J lost 4 bases, V lost 4 bases, and 11 bases had no gene match. The CDR3 DNA is TGCGCCAGCAGCCGCTCCCTCGACAGGGGGTTTTACGAGCAGTACTTC. Its translation is CASSRSLDRGFYEQYF.

This clone was counted once. This may come from a read error, since a much larger clone is one base off. The sample carries other DNA sequences with the same CDR3. The rearrangement uses TRBV13 and TRBJ2-3; D remains ambiguous. This CDR3 has 11 residues. Looked up from germline, CDR1 is PRHDT and CDR2 is FYEKMQ (reference sequence). Between the trimmed V and J ends, which lost 4 bases and 2 bases, there was a span of 1 base. In DNA, the CDR3 is TGTGCCAGCAGCTACACAGATACGCAGTATTTT. This codes for CASSYTDTQYF. Using reference TRBV13 and TRBJ2-3 for the parts outside the CDR3, the full variable domain is AAGVIQSPRHLIKEKRETATLKCYPIPRHDTVYWYQQGPGQDPQFLISFYEKMQSDKGSIPDRFSAQQFSDYHSELNMSSLELGDSALYFCASSYTDTQYFGPGTRLTVL.

The rearrangement joins TRBV7-2 to TRBJ2-4; D gene uncertain. V gave up 5 bases and J gave up 6 bases, with 11 bases separating them. The CDR3 runs to 13 residues. CDR1 and CDR2 (germline): SGHTA, FQGNSA. CDR3 sequence reads: CASSPTRGNIQYF. The CDR3 region has the DNA TGTGCCAGCAGCCCAACGCGTGGAAACATTCAGTACTTC. Filled out from reference TRBV7-2 and TRBJ2-4, the complete variable domain reads GAGVSQSPSNKVTEKGKDVELRCDPISGHTALYWYRQSLGQGLEFLIYFQGNSAPDKSGLPSDRFSAERTGGSVSTLTIQRTQQEDSAVYLCASSPTRGNIQYFGAGTRLSVL.

This chain connects TRBV5-4 to TRBJ2-1; TRBD2 matches 7 bases. Germline V gene lookup returns CDR1 SGHNT and CDR2 YYREEE (reference sequence). The CDR3 loop spans 15 amino acids. V was clipped by 0 bases and J by 8 bases; unmatched bases: 8. The DNA for the CDR3 is TGTGCCAGCAGCTTGGTAGGGACTATTTCCCATGAGCAGTTCTTC. Translated, it gives CASSLVGTISHEQFF.

For this clone: A read error may explain this, as a much larger clone is one base away. Other DNA sequences from this sample encode an identical CDR3 as well. The chain has TRBV28 and TRBJ2-3, with D tentatively TRBD2 (6 bases). The germline V gene has CDR1 MDHEN and CDR2 SYDVKM. The CDR3 runs to 15 residues. V was pared by 6 bases and J by 0 bases, with 13 bases between. DNA for the CDR3: TGTGCCAGCAGCTTCGATGGGACTAGCACAGATACGCAGTATTTT. Its protein is CASSFDGTSTDTQYF.

The chain employs TRBV7-2 and TRBJ2-3, with 7 bases fitting TRBD2. The CDR3 has 15 residues. Unmatched junction bases numbered 9, after V lost 1 base and J lost 8 bases. Germline V gene data show CDR1 as SGHTA and CDR2 as FQGNSA. The CDR3 loop is CASSLGSSGTATQYF. In DNA form, the CDR3 reads TGTGCCAGCAGCTTAGGGTCTAGCGGAACCGCTACGCAGTATTTT.

The rearrangement uses TRBV7-3 and TRBJ1-1, with D possibly matching TRBD1 (6 bases). The CDR3 covers 13 residues. Germline loops: CDR1 SGHTA, CDR2 FQGTGA. Trimming cost V 3 bases and J 7 bases, with 12 bases left between them. The CDR3 protein is CASSFSGTSEAFF. CDR3 bases: TGTGCCAGCAGCTTTTCCGGGACAAGTGAAGCTTTCTTT.

The chain carries TRBV29-1 and TRBJ1-2; 9 bases line up with TRBD1. Per the germline V gene, CDR1 is SQVTM and CDR2 is ANQGSEA. The J segment lost 4 bases and the V segment lost 6 bases, leaving 9 bases of the junction unmatched. The CDR3 has 14 amino acids. For the CDR3, the DNA is TGCAGCGTGGGACAGGGCATGCCGATCTATGGCTACACCTTC. Amino acids: CSVGQGMPIYGYTF.

As to this clone: Only one base separates this from a far larger clonotype, so it likely reflects a read error. This sequence joins TRBV30 and TRBJ2-2; maybe TRBD2 (6 bases). The CDR3 extends over 14 amino acids. From germline, CDR1 is GTSNPN and CDR2 SVGIG (reference sequence). The CDR3 DNA reads as TGTGCCTGGAGTTCAGGACTGGAGGCCGGGGGGCTGTTTTTT. This gives the protein CAWSSGLEAGGLFF. Full variable domain (remainder filled in from reference TRBV30 and TRBJ2-2): SQTIHQWPATLVQPVGSPLSLECTVEGTSNPNLYWYRQAAGRGLQLLFYSVGIGQISSEVPQNLSASRPQDRQFILSSKKLLLSDSGFYLCAWSSGLEAGGLFFGEGSRLTVL.

V and J are TRBV10-3 and TRBJ2-3; 7 bases map to TRBD1. Germline V gene lookup returns CDR1 ENHRY and CDR2 SYGVKD. This CDR3 spans 14 amino acids. V shed 8 bases, J shed 1 base, and the junction held 6 bases outside the gene matches. DNA for the CDR3: TGTGCCATCCAACAGGGGATGGGCACAGATACGCAGTATTTT. This sequence encodes CAIQQGMGTDTQYF.

The chain has TRBV29-1 and TRBJ2-3; D is perhaps TRBD2 (6 bases). Trimming shortened V by 4 bases and J by 3 bases, and 14 bases separated the two germline ends. Germline V gene data show CDR1 as SQVTM and CDR2 as ANQGSEA. This CDR3 is built from 14 residues. The CDR3 DNA follows: TGCAGCGTTGGACTGGGGGGTGGGACAGATACGCAGTATTTT. The encoded protein is CSVGLGGGTDTQYF.

The chain joins TRBV28 to TRBJ1-4; D is undetermined. Between the trimmed V and J ends, which lost 4 bases and 7 bases, there was a span of 19 bases. The germline V gene encodes CDR1 MDHEN and CDR2 SYDVKM. The CDR3 loop spans 16 amino acids. CDR3 protein: CASSSPRTGGGEKLFF. CDR3 nucleotide sequence: TGTGCCAGCAGTTCACCTAGGACTGGTGGCGGTGAAAAACTGTTTTTT.

Here the CDR3 DNA reads TGTGCCAGCAGCTGGGACACCGACTCTGGAAACACCATATATTTT. Its protein is CASSWDTDSGNTIYF. This chain joins TRBV5-4 and TRBJ1-3, with D possibly being TRBD1 (6 bases). The CDR3 runs to 15 residues. Trimming cost V 3 bases and J 0 bases, with 10 bases left between them. CDR1 and CDR2 from the germline V gene are SGHNT and YYREEE (reference sequence).

V gene TRBV28 combines with J gene TRBJ2-7, with TRBD2 matching over 11 bases. V was pared by 6 bases and J by 4 bases, with 5 bases of the junction left unmatched. The germline V gene encodes CDR1 MDHEN and CDR2 SYDVKM. This CDR3 contains 14 residues. The CDR3, as DNA: TGTGCCAGCAGGTCTAGCGGGGGGCTGTACGAGCAGTACTTC. This gives the protein CASRSSGGLYEQYF.